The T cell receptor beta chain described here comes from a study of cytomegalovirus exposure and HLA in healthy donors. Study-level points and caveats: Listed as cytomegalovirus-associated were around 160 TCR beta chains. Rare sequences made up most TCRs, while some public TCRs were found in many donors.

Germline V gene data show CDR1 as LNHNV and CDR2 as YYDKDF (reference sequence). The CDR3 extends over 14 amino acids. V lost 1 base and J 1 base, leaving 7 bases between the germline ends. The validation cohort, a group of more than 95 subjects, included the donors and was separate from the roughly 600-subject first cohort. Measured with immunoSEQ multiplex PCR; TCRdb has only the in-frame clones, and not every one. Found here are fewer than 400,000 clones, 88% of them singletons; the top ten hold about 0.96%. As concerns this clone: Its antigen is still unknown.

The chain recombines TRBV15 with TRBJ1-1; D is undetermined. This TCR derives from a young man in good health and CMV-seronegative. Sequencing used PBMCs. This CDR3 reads CATSRGYTNTEAFF. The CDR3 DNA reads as TGTGCCACCAGCAGAGGTTACACGAACACTGAAGCTTTCTTT.